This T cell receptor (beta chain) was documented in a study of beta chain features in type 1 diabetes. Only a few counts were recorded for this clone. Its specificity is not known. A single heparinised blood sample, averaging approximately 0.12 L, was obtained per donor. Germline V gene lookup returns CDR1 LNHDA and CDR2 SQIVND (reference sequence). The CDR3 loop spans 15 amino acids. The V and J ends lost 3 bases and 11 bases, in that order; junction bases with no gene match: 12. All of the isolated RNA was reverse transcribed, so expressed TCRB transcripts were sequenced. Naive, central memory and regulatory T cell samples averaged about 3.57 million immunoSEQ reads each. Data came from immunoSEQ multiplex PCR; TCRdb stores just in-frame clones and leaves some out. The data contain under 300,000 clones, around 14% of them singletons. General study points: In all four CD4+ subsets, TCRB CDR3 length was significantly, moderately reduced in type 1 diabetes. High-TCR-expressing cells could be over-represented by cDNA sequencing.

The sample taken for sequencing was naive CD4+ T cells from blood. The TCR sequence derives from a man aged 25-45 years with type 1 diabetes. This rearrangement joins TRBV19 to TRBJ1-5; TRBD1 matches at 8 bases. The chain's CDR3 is CASSIGQGQRGAQHF. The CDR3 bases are TGTGCCAGTAGTATCGGACAGGGCCAACGTGGGGCCCAGCATTTT.